The entry below gives a single T cell receptor (beta chain) sequence along with its context. Its antigen is still unknown. The data belong to a study of cytomegalovirus exposure and HLA in healthy donors. Study-wide points: About 90% or about 30% of the time was how often most TCR beta V segments were productive, according to an earlier analysis. As a later analysis showed, several of the most significant clusters appeared to be linked to common viral pathogens.

V lost 2 bases and J lost 1, with 14 bases in between. Germline V gene sequence: CDR1 KGHSH, CDR2 LQKENI. The CDR3 runs 16 residues. In the PCR, 60 Vbeta and 13 Jbeta primers were used. Profiled with immunoSEQ multiplex PCR; TCRdb holds only in-frame clones, not every one. The sample has some 120,000 clones; about 63% are singletons. V usage is TRBV18 and J usage is TRBJ1-2; no clear D. Sequenced: PBMCs. The receptor was isolated from a man aged 30-40 years in good health and CMV-seropositive. CDR3 nucleotides: TGTGCCAGCTCACCATCTGGCGCAAGACTTAACTATGGCTACACCTTC. It specifies CASSPSGARLNYGYTF.